The 18 T cell receptor beta chains below were found in one sample sequenced in a study of human T cells and chemical hapten exposure. Regarding time point: patch test 1, 2 weeks after DPC sensitization. This sample's treatment: therapeutic diphenylcyclopropenone sensitization with weekly scalp DPC. TCRdb analysed the RACE reads with MiXCR anew, one entry per CDR3 protein. The sample contains 80,000 or so distinct CDR3 sequences, about 10% of which appear only once. This sample comprised whole blood, obtained in connection with sensitization to the hapten diphenylcyclopropenone (DPC). Source of these receptors: a woman in her 50s with alopecia areata. Some clones in this sample may be carry-over from other donors' samples.

This clonotype was picked up many times. The chain carries TRBV6-2 or TRBV6-3 and TRBJ1-1, with D tentatively TRBD1 (6 bases). Germline CDR1 is MNHEY and CDR2 is SVGEGT. The CDR3 extends over 17 amino acids. V was shortened by 2 bases and J by 0 bases, with 16 bases between the two germline ends. The CDR3 region has the DNA TGTGCCAGCAGTTACGCCAGGACAGCCCTCATGAACACTGAAGCTTTCTTT. This sequence encodes CASSYARTALMNTEAFF.

In its sample, this clonotype was seen a few times. The chain combines TRBV7-2 with TRBJ2-7, with 12 bases that match TRBD2. V was clipped by 4 bases and J by 5 bases; unmatched bases: 3. Per the germline V gene, CDR1 is SGHTA and CDR2 is FQGNSA. This CDR3 region has 14 residues. CDR3 loop: CASSSGLAGNEQYF. The CDR3 DNA sequence: TGTGCCAGCAGCTCGGGACTAGCGGGCAACGAGCAGTACTTC.

CDR3 in DNA: TGTGCCTGGAGTCGACTTCCCACCTACGAGCAGTACTTC. It is translated as CAWSRLPTYEQYF. This chain links TRBV30 with TRBJ2-7; the D is unclear. The CDR3 is 13 amino acids. Germline V gene sequence: CDR1 GTSNPN, CDR2 SVGIG (reference sequence). Trimming left V 2 bases short and J 2 bases short, with 10 bases between.

For this clonotype: One end of the junction is discordant with germline, which a read error may explain. V usage is TRBV19 and J usage is TRBJ2-3, with a tentative D call TRBD1 (6 bases). This CDR3 comprises 16 residues. Germline lookup yields CDR1 LNHDA and CDR2 SQIVND (reference sequence). CDR3 nucleotide sequence: TGTGCCAGTAGTCTTCGACAGGCCTCGAGCATAGATACGCAGTATTTT. As protein: CASSLRQASSIDTQYF.

V is TRBV20-1 and J is TRBJ1-2, with 9 bases aligning to TRBD1. J was trimmed by 7 bases and V by 4 bases; bases with no gene match: 7. The CDR3 has 13 amino acids. Germline lookup yields CDR1 DFQATT and CDR2 SNEGSKA (reference sequence). CDR3 residues: CSATPGQGVGYTF. CDR3 DNA sequence: TGCAGTGCTACACCGGGACAGGGTGTTGGCTACACCTTC.

This clonotype occurred many times. The rearrangement joins TRBV2 to TRBJ1-1, with 7 bases matching TRBD1. Germline lookup yields CDR1 SNHLY and CDR2 FYNNEI. After removal of 5 bases from V and 1 base from J, the junction contained 4 bases not matched to a gene. This CDR3 is built from 14 residues. The chain's CDR3 is CASSPDRANTEAFF. CDR3 sequence (DNA): TGTGCCAGCAGTCCCGACAGGGCGAACACTGAAGCTTTCTTT.

The V call is TRBV5-4, the J call TRBJ2-5; 11 nucleotides agree with TRBD2. V lost 3 bases to trimming and J lost 2 bases; unmatched junction nucleotides: 6. This CDR3 spans 16 amino acids. CDR1 is SGHNT, CDR2 YYREEE, per germline (reference sequence). The CDR3 bases are TGTGCCAGCAGCTCTGCACGACTAGCGGGGCAAGAGACCCAGTACTTC. Translating it yields CASSSARLAGQETQYF.

This clonotype has a handful of counts. The chain uses TRBV7-9 and TRBJ1-5; 7 bases agree with TRBD1. J was trimmed by 3 bases and V by 4 bases; bases with no gene match: 9. The CDR3 spans 16 residues. The germline gives CDR1 SEHNR, CDR2 FQNEAQ (reference sequence). Here the CDR3 DNA reads TGTGCCAGCAGCTATGCGGGGACAGCCAACAATCAGCCCCAGCATTTT. Protein: CASSYAGTANNQPQHF.

This clonotype came up a few times. The chain couples TRBV20-1 to TRBJ1-6; unclear D gene. The length of the CDR3 is 15 residues. V lost 3 bases and J lost 7, with 16 bases in between. Looked up from germline, CDR1 is DFQATT and CDR2 is SNEGSKA (reference sequence). This CDR3 is CSASVVIRSNSPLHF. The CDR3 coding sequence is TGCAGTGCTAGTGTGGTCATAAGGAGCAATTCACCCCTCCACTTT.

V gene TRBV2 combines with J gene TRBJ2-1; 11 bases fit TRBD2. Germline CDR1 and CDR2: SNHLY and FYNNEI. Trimming removed 10 bases from V and 3 bases from J; junction bases left unmatched: 5. The CDR3 consists of 14 residues. The CDR3, as DNA: TGTGCCATAAAAGGGACTAGCGGCTACAATGAGCAGTTCTTC. Its translation: CAIKGTSGYNEQFF.

The chain uses TRBV5-1 and TRBJ2-7, with a weak D call TRBD2 (5 bases). V was trimmed by 6 bases and J by 5 bases, leaving 24 bases between them. This CDR3 has 16 amino acids. Per the germline V gene, CDR1 is SGHRS and CDR2 is YFSETQ. In nucleotides, the CDR3 is TGCGCCAGCAAAACCCCGCCGGAGGCGGGCACCAACGAGCAGTACTTC. Amino acids: CASKTPPEAGTNEQYF.

This clonotype was observed many times. J is TRBJ2-2 and V is TRBV14; perhaps TRBD2 as D (6 bases). Germline CDR1 reads SGHDN; CDR2 reads FVKESK. Trimming removed 3 bases at V and 11 bases at J, with 16 bases between. This CDR3 spans 14 amino acids. This chain's CDR3 is CASSQKLAKGELFF. CDR3 nucleotides: TGTGCCAGCAGCCAGAAGCTAGCGAAAGGCGAGCTGTTTTTT.

The table lists this clonotype with many counts. J is TRBJ2-7 and V is TRBV7-6; possibly TRBD1 for D (5 bases). The CDR3 runs to 15 residues. Germline V gives CDR1 SGHVS, CDR2 FNYEAQ. The V end lost 3 bases, the J end lost 0 bases, and 12 bases lay between the germline ends. DNA for the CDR3: TGTGCCAGCAGCTTCGACAGCGCCAGCTCCTACGAGCAGTACTTC. It yields the protein CASSFDSASSYEQYF.

The chain has TRBV12-3 or TRBV12-4 and TRBJ2-1, with 8 bases matching TRBD2. Trimming removed 3 bases from V and 3 bases from J; junction bases left unmatched: 10. This CDR3 contains 17 residues. The CDR3 region is CASSLRPGLAIYNEQFF. As DNA, the CDR3 is TGTGCCAGCAGTTTGCGCCCAGGACTAGCCATCTACAATGAGCAGTTCTTC.

This clonotype was recorded at least ten times. The chain carries TRBV18 and TRBJ1-2, with 9 bases that match TRBD1. Germline V gives CDR1 KGHSH, CDR2 LQKENI. The junction had 8 bases not matched to a gene; V was cut back by 2 bases and J by 1 base. There are 17 residues in the CDR3. The CDR3 region has the DNA TGTGCCAGCTCACCAAACCCGGGACAGGGTTTTAACTATGGCTACACCTTC. Translating gives CASSPNPGQGFNYGYTF. The full variable domain, rest sourced from reference TRBV18 and TRBJ1-2, is NAGVMQNPRHLVRRRGQEARLRCSPMKGHSHVYWYRQLPEEGLKFMVYLQKENIIDESGMPKERFSAEFPKEGPSILRIQQVVRGDSAAYFCASSPNPGQGFNYGYTFGSGTRLTVV.

This clonotype was detected ten times or more. The V and J genes are TRBV7-9 and TRBJ2-1; D is ambiguous. CDR3 size: 13 residues. V lost 1 base and J lost 5, with 6 bases in between. Per germline, CDR1 SEHNR and CDR2 FQNEAQ (reference sequence). This chain's CDR3 is CASSLGRNNEQFF. CDR3 bases: TGTGCCAGCAGCTTAGGTCGAAACAATGAGCAGTTCTTC.

This clonotype was counted many times. The chain has TRBV7-6 and TRBJ1-1; 8 bases map to TRBD1. The CDR3 loop spans 14 amino acids. The V segment lost 5 bases and the J segment 6 bases; nucleotides outside the gene matches: 8. CDR1 is SGHVS and CDR2 is FNYEAQ in the germline V gene. The CDR3 DNA follows: TGTGCCAGCAGCCCGGACAGGGTAAGCCCTGAAGCTTTCTTT. This translates into CASSPDRVSPEAFF.

This chain's CDR3 is CASSYAYTEAFF. CDR3 sequence (DNA): TGTGCCAGCAGTTACGCGTACACTGAAGCTTTCTTT. The genes are TRBV6-2 or TRBV6-3 and TRBJ1-1, with no clear D. Looked up from germline, CDR1 is MNHEY and CDR2 is SVGEGT. The CDR3 runs to 12 residues. V lost 2 bases and J lost 3, with 4 bases in between.